This T cell receptor (beta chain) derives from a study of technical replicates of blood from a few donors. V was clipped by 4 bases and J by 6 bases; unmatched bases: 9. Germline values: CDR1 MNHNS, CDR2 SASEGT. The CDR3 totals 15 residues. Profiled with immunoSEQ multiplex PCR; TCRdb holds only in-frame clones, not every one. The sample records under 90,000 clones, roughly 97% being singletons. This clonotype originated in a human donor in good health. The chain joins TRBV6-1 to TRBJ2-1; 7 positions agree with TRBD2. Sequencing was done on a sample of T cells isolated from PBMCs. In nucleotides, the CDR3 is TGTGCCAGCAGTGCCCCAGCGGGAATTGGCAATGAGCAGTTCTTC. The encoded protein is CASSAPAGIGNEQFF.